The 6 T cell receptor beta chains listed next were all sequenced from one sample in a study of blood T cells in healthy people across ages. The second PCR ran roughly 6 to 11 cycles with a sample-barcoded 5' primer and J-beta primers. TCRdb ran MiXCR on the 5' RACE reads and lists one entry per CDR3 protein. The sample lists around 970,000 distinct CDR3 sequences; roughly 51% were seen once. Sequencing input: blood. Every receptor here comes from a woman aged 55-69 years in good health.

A note on this clonotype: This may be a read error, as it is one base from a much larger clone. The V gene is TRBV29-1, the J gene TRBJ2-5; tentative D call: TRBD1 (6 bases). The germline CDR1 and CDR2 sequences are SQVTM and ANQGSEA. This CDR3 has 12 residues. Trimming removed 7 bases from V and 11 bases from J, with 20 bases in between. CDR3 residues: CSGAGDRYEQYF. The CDR3 bases are TGCAGCGGCGCAGGGGACCGGTATGAGCAGTACTTC.

The V gene is TRBV15, the J gene TRBJ1-2; D possibly corresponds to TRBD1 (6 bases). The germline V gene has CDR1 LNHNV and CDR2 YYDKDF (reference sequence). V was pared by 1 base and J by 8 bases, with 14 bases between. The CDR3 has 14 amino acids. CDR3 nucleotides: TGTGCCACCAGCAGAGCCGACAGGTCGGGCGGCTACACCTTC. It is translated as CATSRADRSGGYTF.

The chain has TRBV7-2 and TRBJ2-3, with 16 bases fitting TRBD2. With 0 bases clipped from V and 2 bases from J, the junction kept 2 bases outside the gene matches. This CDR3 has 18 amino acids. Germline V gene lookup returns CDR1 SGHTA and CDR2 FQGNSA. The CDR3 loop reads CASSLAGTSGGATDTQYF. For the CDR3, the DNA is TGTGCCAGCAGCTTAGCCGGGACTAGCGGGGGGGCCACAGATACGCAGTATTTT.

This chain links TRBV4-1 with TRBJ2-7; 7 nucleotides align to TRBD2. The J call may be mistaken, given a closer DNA end match to TRBJ2-5. Germline CDR1 and CDR2: MGHRA and YSYEKL. The CDR3 contains 13 residues. The CDR3 region is CASSQSGGGTQYF. The CDR3 bases are TGCGCCAGCAGCCAGAGTGGGGGGGGGACCCAGTACTTC.

Remarks on this clonotype: Sequence at one end of the junction differs from germline and may be a read error. As DNA, the CDR3 is TGTGCCGTCAGTGAGTCGACCGCGCTAAGGTACGAGCAGTACTTC. Protein: CAVSESTALRYEQYF. This chain uses TRBV10-3 with TRBJ2-5; D unresolved. The J call may be incorrect, as the DNA end agrees better with TRBJ2-7. Germline V CDR1 and CDR2: ENHRY, SYGVKD. The CDR3 covers 15 residues.

This clonotype was seen a single time. V gene TRBV6-1 combines with J gene TRBJ2-5, with 8 nucleotides matching TRBD1. After removal of 4 bases from V and 5 bases from J, the junction contained 12 bases not matched to a gene. Germline CDR1 MNHNS, CDR2 SASEGT. This CDR3 has 16 residues. The CDR3 coding sequence is TGTGCCAGCAGTGGATCGACAGGGGCCGCTACGGAGACCCAGTACTTC. Amino acid sequence: CASSGSTGAATETQYF.